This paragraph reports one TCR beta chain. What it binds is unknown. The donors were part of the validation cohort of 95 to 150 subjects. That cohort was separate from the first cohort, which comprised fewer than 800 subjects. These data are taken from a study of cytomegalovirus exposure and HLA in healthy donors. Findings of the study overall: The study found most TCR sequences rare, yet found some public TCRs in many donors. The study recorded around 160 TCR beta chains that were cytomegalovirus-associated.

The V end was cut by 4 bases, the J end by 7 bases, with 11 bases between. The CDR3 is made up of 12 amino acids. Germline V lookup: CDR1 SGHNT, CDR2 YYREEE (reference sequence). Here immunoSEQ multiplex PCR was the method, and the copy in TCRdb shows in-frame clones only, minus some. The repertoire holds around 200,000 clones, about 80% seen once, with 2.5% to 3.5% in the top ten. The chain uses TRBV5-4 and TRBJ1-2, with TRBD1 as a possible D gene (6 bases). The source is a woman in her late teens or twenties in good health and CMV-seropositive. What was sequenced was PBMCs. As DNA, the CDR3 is TGTGCCAGCAGCGGAGGCAGGGGTGGCTACACCTTC. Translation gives CASSGGRGGYTF.